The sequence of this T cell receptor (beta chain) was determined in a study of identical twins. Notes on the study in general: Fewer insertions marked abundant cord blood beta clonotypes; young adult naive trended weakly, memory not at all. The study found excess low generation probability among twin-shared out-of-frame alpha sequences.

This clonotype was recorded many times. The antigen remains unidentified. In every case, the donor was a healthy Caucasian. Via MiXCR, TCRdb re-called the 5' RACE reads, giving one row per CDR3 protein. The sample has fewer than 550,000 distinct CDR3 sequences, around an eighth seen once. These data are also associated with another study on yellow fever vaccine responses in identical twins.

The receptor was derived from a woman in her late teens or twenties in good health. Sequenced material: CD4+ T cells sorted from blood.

The CDR3 sequence is CASSVATAGGGQETQYF. CDR3 DNA sequence: TGTGCCAGCAGCGTAGCTACGGCAGGGGGGGGCCAAGAGACCCAGTACTTC. This chain links TRBV9 with TRBJ2-5; perhaps D is TRBD1 or TRBD2 (7 bases each). CDR1 is SGDLS and CDR2 is YYNGEE in the germline V gene. This CDR3 spans 17 amino acids. V lost 0 bases and J lost 1, with 16 bases in between.